This TCR beta chain was found in a study of blood T cell repertoires in COVID-19. Study details: Sites in the United States, Italy and Spain provided acute and convalescent COVID-19 samples.

Source study methods: Quantification of nucleated cells was approximated via reference gene primer amplification. The protocol was immunoSEQ multiplex PCR, while the TCRdb copy is restricted to in-frame clones and leaves out a portion. The D gene and trimming were derived from the DNA, and the V and J assignments and clone size from that table. The repertoire holds about 120,000 clones, with 60% to 85% as singletons. This clone was seen a few times. Compared with germline, one end of the junction differs, possibly owing to a read error. The clonotype comes from a man between 65 and 85 years old with acute or convalescent COVID-19. The specimen sequenced was peripheral blood.

The CDR3 sequence is CASSLAQTSSYNSPLHF. DNA for the CDR3: TGTGCCAGCAGCCTAGCACAGACTAGCTCCTATAATTCACCCCTCCACTTT. The chain is built from TRBV7-6 and TRBJ1-6; D is unresolved. The CDR3 contains 17 residues. Per germline, CDR1 SGHVS and CDR2 FNYEAQ. The variable domain in full, completed from reference TRBV7-6 and TRBJ1-6, reads GAGVSQSPRYKVTKRGQDVALRCDPISGHVSLYWYRQALGQGPEFLTYFNYEAQQDKSGLPNDRFSAERPEGSISTLTIQRTEQRDSAMYRCASSLAQTSSYNSPLHFGNGTRLTVT.